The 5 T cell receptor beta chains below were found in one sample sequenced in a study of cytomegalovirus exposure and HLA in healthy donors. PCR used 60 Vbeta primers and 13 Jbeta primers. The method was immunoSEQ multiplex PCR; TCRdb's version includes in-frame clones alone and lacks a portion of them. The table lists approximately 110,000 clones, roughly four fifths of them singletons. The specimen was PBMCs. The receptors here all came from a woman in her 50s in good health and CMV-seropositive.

CDR3 sequence reads: CASSQRDRGEQYF. DNA for the CDR3: TGTGCCAGCAGCCAAAGGGACAGAGGCGAGCAGTACTTC. The chain combines TRBV16 with TRBJ2-7; TRBD1 aligns across 7 bases. In germline, CDR1 is KGHSY, CDR2 FQNENV. With V trimmed by 2 bases and J by 6 bases, 4 bases remained unmatched. This CDR3 contains 13 residues.

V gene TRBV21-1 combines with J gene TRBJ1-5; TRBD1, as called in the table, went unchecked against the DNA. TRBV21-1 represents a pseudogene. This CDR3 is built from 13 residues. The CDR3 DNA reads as TGTGCCACCAGACAGGTACACAATCAGCCCCAGCATTTT. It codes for CATRQVHNQPQHF.

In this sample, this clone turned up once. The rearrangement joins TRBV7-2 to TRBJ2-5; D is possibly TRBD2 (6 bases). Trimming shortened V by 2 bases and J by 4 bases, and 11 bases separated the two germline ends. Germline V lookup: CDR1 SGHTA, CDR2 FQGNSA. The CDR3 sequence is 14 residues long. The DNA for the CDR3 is TGTGCCAGCAGCTTATGGCGGGGAGGAGAGACCCAGTACTTC. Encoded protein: CASSLWRGGETQYF.

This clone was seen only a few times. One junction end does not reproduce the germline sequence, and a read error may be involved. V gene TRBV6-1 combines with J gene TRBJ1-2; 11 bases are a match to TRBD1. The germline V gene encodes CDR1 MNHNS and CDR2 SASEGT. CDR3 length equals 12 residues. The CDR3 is CASSEAERDRGF. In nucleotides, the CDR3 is TGTGCCAGCAGTGAAGCTGAGCGGGACAGGGGGTTC.

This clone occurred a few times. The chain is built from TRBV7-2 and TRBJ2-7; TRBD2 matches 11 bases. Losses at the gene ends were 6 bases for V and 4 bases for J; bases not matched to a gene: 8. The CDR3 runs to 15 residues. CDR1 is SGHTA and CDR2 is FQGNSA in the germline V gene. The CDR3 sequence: CASSDTSGGGYEQYF. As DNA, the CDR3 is TGTGCCAGCAGTGATACTAGCGGGGGTGGGTACGAGCAGTACTTC. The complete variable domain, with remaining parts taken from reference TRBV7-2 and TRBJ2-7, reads GAGVSQSPSNKVTEKGKDVELRCDPISGHTALYWYRQSLGQGLEFLIYFQGNSAPDKSGLPSDRFSAERTGGSVSTLTIQRTQQEDSAVYLCASSDTSGGGYEQYFGPGTRLTVT.